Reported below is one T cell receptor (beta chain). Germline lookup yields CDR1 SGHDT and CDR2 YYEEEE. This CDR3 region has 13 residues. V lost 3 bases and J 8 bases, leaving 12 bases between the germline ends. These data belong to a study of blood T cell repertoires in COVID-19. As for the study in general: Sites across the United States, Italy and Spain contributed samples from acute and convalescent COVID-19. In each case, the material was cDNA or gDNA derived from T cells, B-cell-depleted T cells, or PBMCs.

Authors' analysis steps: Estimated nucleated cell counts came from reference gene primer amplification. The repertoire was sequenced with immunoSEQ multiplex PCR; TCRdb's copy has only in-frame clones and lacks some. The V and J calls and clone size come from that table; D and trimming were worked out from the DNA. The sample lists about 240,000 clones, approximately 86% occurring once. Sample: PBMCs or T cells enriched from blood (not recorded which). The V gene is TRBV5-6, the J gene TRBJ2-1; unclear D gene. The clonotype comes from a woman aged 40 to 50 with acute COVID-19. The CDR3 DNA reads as TGTGCCAGCAGCTGGTTGGAGATCGATGAGCAGTTCTTC. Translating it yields CASSWLEIDEQFF.